These T cell receptor beta chains were read from a single sample in a study of T cells in Graves' hyperthyroidism and ophthalmopathy. A single record per CDR3 protein comes from TCRdb applying MiXCR to the multiplex PCR reads. The repertoire holds about 280,000 distinct CDR3 sequences, with under 30% as singletons. Input material: blood. The receptors come from a middle-aged man with Graves' hyperthyroidism that later progressed to Graves' ophthalmopathy. Both conserved end residues are part of each CDR3. D genes are given only for firm matches. Only some rows state a clone size, as once, few, many or a class for expanded clones.

v_gene,d_gene,j_gene,len,abundance,CDR3aa,CDR3nt
TRBV6-2/TRBV6-3,.,TRBJ1-2,12,many,CASSYSGYGYTF,TGTGCCAGCAGTTACTCCGGGTATGGCTACACCTTC
TRBV6-2/TRBV6-3,.,TRBJ2-7,15,.,CASSRLGLRHYEQYF,TGTGCCAGCAGCAGACTGGGACTTCGCCACTACGAGCAGTACTTC
TRBV20-1,.,TRBJ1-2,12,many,CSARMGRGGYTF,TGCAGTGCTAGAATGGGTAGGGGCGGCTACACCTTC
TRBV7-2,.,TRBJ2-5,13,few,CATRTPIRETQYF,TGTGCCACCAGGACGCCCATCAGGGAGACCCAGTACTTC
TRBV12-3/TRBV12-4,TRBD2,TRBJ2-5,14,many,CASSYLGAGKTQYF,TGTGCCAGCAGTTACTTGGGAGCGGGAAAGACCCAGTACTTC
TRBV6-5,TRBD1,TRBJ1-1,15,.,CASSYTQTGGTEAFF,TGTGCCAGCAGTTACACCCAGACAGGGGGCACTGAAGCTTTCTTT
TRBV4-1,TRBD2,TRBJ2-2,16,many,CASSQSGSRGFGELFF,TGCGCCAGCAGCCAAAGCGGGAGCCGGGGCTTCGGGGAGCTGTTTTTT
TRBV6-1,TRBD2,TRBJ2-7,19,once,CASREAGTSRNVLGYEQYF,TGTGCCAGCAGGGAGGCCGGGACTAGCAGGAACGTGTTGGGCTACGAGCAGTACTTC
TRBV11-2,.,TRBJ2-5,13,once,CASSLGPEETQYF,TGTGCCAGCAGCTTAGGCCCGGAAGAGACCCAGTACTTC
TRBV9,.,TRBJ2-6,14,many,CASNLDSGANVLTF,TGTGCCAGCAATCTAGACTCTGGGGCCAACGTCCTGACTTTC
TRBV12-3/TRBV12-4,.,TRBJ2-7,13,many,CASSLTGVAEQYF,TGTGCCAGCAGTTTAACTGGGGTAGCGGAGCAGTACTTC
TRBV18,.,TRBJ2-5,13,.,CASSPPGLETQYF,TGTGCCAGCTCACCACCAGGGCTGGAGACCCAGTACTTC
TRBV20-1,TRBD2,TRBJ2-5,14,many,CSASGLAGVETQYF,TGCAGTGCTAGTGGACTAGCGGGAGTAGAGACCCAGTACTTC
TRBV29-1,.,TRBJ2-5,14,.,CSVEDRYDQETQYF,TGCAGCGTTGAAGATCGTTACGATCAAGAGACCCAGTACTTC
TRBV25-1,.,TRBJ1-1,15,many,CASSDSRPSNTEAFF,TGTGCCAGCAGTGACAGCAGGCCTTCGAACACTGAAGCTTTCTTT
TRBV20-1,.,TRBJ2-5,15,.,CSAVDWAPYQETQYF,TGCAGTGCCGTAGACTGGGCCCCGTACCAAGAGACCCAGTACTTC
TRBV29-1,TRBD2,TRBJ2-5,12,once,CSMGLPQETQYF,TGCAGCATGGGACTACCACAAGAGACCCAGTACTTC
TRBV5-1,TRBD2,TRBJ2-7,15,.,CASSEATSALYEQYF,TGCGCCAGCAGCGAGGCGACTAGCGCCCTCTACGAGCAGTACTTC
TRBV20-1,.,TRBJ2-7,12,many,CSAKTSSYEQYF,TGCAGTGCAAAGACTAGCTCCTACGAGCAGTACTTC
TRBV19,.,TRBJ2-5,13,few,CASSMTDQETQYF,TGTGCCAGTAGTATGACAGATCAAGAGACCCAGTACTTC
TRBV2,.,TRBJ1-3,15,many,CASRLPGNSGNTIYF,TGTGCCAGCAGGTTGCCGGGAAACTCTGGAAACACCATATATTTT
TRBV30,.,TRBJ1-1,12,.,CVVDRYDTEAFF,TGTGTCGTAGACAGGTACGACACTGAAGCTTTCTTT